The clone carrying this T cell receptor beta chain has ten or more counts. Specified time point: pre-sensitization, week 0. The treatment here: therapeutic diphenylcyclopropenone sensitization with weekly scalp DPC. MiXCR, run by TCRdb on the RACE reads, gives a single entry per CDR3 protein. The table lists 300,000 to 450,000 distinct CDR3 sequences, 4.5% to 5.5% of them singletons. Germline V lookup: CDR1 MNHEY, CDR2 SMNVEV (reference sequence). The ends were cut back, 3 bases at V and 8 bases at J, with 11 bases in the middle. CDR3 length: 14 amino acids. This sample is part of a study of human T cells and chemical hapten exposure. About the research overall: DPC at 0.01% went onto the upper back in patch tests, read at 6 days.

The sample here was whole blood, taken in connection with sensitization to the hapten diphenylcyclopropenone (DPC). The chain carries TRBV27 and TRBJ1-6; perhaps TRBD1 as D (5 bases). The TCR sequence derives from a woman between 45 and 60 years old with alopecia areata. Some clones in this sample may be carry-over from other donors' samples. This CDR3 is CASSFSGRDSPLHF. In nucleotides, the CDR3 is TGTGCCAGCAGTTTCTCGGGGCGTGATTCACCCCTCCACTTT.